The text below deals with one T cell receptor (beta chain). Clones were read by immunoSEQ multiplex PCR, and TCRdb kept only the in-frame ones, dropping some. Of under 400,000 clones in the sample, about 86% were seen once. Germline CDR1 is SGHTA and CDR2 is FQGTGA. The CDR3 covers 16 residues. V was trimmed by 6 bases and J by 0 bases, leaving 12 bases between them. The data were obtained in a study of blood T cell repertoires in COVID-19. For the study at large: COVID-19 samples from acute and convalescent phases originated in the United States, Italy and Spain.

The sequenced material came from PBMCs or T cells enriched from blood (not recorded which). The TCR comes from a woman aged 35 to 49 with acute COVID-19. The V call is TRBV7-3, the J call TRBJ1-6, with D maybe TRBD1 (6 bases). CDR3 residues: CASSYRASSYNSPLHF. CDR3 nucleotides: TGTGCCAGCAGTTACAGGGCTAGCTCCTATAATTCACCCCTCCACTTT.